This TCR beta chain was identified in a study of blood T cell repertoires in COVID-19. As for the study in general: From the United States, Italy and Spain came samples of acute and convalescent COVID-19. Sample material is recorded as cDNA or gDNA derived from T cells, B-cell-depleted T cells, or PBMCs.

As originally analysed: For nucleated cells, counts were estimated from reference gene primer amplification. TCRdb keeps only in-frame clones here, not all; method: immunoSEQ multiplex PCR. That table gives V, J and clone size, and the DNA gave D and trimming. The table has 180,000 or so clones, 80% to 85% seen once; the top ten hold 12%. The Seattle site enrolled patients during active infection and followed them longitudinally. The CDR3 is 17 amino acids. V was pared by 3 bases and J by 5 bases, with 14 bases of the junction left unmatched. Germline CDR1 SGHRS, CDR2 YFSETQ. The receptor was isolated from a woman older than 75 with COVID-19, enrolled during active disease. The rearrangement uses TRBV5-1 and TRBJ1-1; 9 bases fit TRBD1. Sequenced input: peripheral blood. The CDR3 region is CASSSGPTGGGLTEAFF. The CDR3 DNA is TGCGCCAGCAGCTCTGGACCCACAGGGGGCGGATTGACTGAAGCTTTCTTT.